The next 4 T cell receptor beta chains were all read from a single sample in a study of patients and donors after allogeneic stem cell transplantation. TCRdb reprocessed the RT-PCR reads with MiXCR, giving one entry per CDR3 protein. This table holds roughly 190,000 distinct CDR3 sequences, less than 45% found once. Source material: blood, either unsorted or a sorted T cell fraction (not recorded which). The receptors here all came from a human donor who was either an allogeneic HSCT recipient or a stem cell or donor lymphocyte infusion donor (not recorded which). It is not recorded whose cells these are; they may come from a transplant donor.

This chain uses TRBV27 with TRBJ2-7, with 7 bases fitting TRBD2. From germline, CDR1 is MNHEY and CDR2 SMNVEV (reference sequence). The CDR3 contains 14 residues. V was pared by 0 bases and J by 5 bases, with 4 bases of the junction left unmatched. CDR3 residues: CASSLSGEGHEQYF. CDR3 DNA: TGTGCCAGCAGTTTATCAGGGGAGGGCCACGAGCAGTACTTC.

The gene calls are TRBV7-9 and TRBJ2-1; TRBD2 matches 7 bases. The CDR3 length is 15 residues. Germline V gene lookup returns CDR1 SEHNR and CDR2 FQNEAQ (reference sequence). After removal of 1 base from V and 7 bases from J, the junction contained 7 bases not matched to a gene. CDR3 amino acids: CASSLDAGARNEQFF. The CDR3 nucleotides read TGTGCCAGCAGCTTAGATGCGGGAGCTAGAAATGAGCAGTTCTTC.

The J gene is TRBJ2-2, the V gene TRBV7-2; D gene unclear. The V gene's germline CDR1 is SGHTA and CDR2 FQGNSA. The length of the CDR3 is 13 residues. Trimming stripped 2 bases from V and 5 bases from J, with 6 bases between. The CDR3 nucleotides are TGTGCCAGCAGCTTACGAGCTACCGGGGAGCTGTTTTTT. Translating it yields CASSLRATGELFF. The variable domain in full, completed from reference TRBV7-2 and TRBJ2-2, reads GAGVSQSPSNKVTEKGKDVELRCDPISGHTALYWYRQSLGQGLEFLIYFQGNSAPDKSGLPSDRFSAERTGGSVSTLTIQRTQQEDSAVYLCASSLRATGELFFGEGSRLTVL.

Here the CDR3 reads CASSLLPGLEHNEQFF. The CDR3 bases are TGTGCCAGCAGCCTCTTGCCGGGACTAGAGCACAATGAGCAGTTCTTC. The chain recombines TRBV9 with TRBJ2-1, with TRBD2 matching over 8 bases. CDR3 length equals 16 residues. Germline V gives CDR1 SGDLS, CDR2 YYNGEE. Germline trimming cut 4 bases from V and 5 bases from J; bases unmatched to any gene: 11.